This passage covers 16 T cell receptor beta chains from one sample sequenced in a study of T cell clonality in common variable immunodeficiency. Sequencing used immunoSEQ multiplex PCR; TCRdb keeps in-frame clones, though not all of them. Reported are about 66,000 clones, none seen only once; the ten largest carry about 1.7%. The sample consisted of peripheral blood mononuclear cells. These receptors were taken from a person aged 18-69 years in good health.

Many counts were recorded for this clone. The sequence runs out 3 residues before the end of the CDR3; the remainder is reconstructed from the germline J gene. The V call is TRBV13, the J call TRBJ2-2, with 8 bases lining up with TRBD1. This CDR3 has 18 residues. Looked up from germline, CDR1 is PRHDT and CDR2 is FYEKMQ (reference sequence). The junction had 11 bases not matched to a gene; V was cut back by 2 bases and J by 3 bases. Here the CDR3 reads CASSLRSLGQGDTGELFF. CDR3 DNA (partial): TGTGCCAGCAGCTTAAGATCTTTAGGACAGGGTGACACCGGGGAG.

In its sample, this clone was seen many times. The read is 3 residues too short to cover the CDR3 end, so that end is filled in from the germline J gene. The chain joins TRBV23-1 to TRBJ2-3, with 12 bases lining up with TRBD2. TRBV23-1 is recorded as an ORF, its role being uncertain. The trim removed 3 bases at V and 6 bases at J, leaving 10 bases unmatched. This CDR3 region has 17 residues. The CDR3 loop reads CASSQPPLAGGVDTQYF. The covered CDR3 bases are TGCGCCAGCAGTCAGCCACCACTAGCGGGGGGCGTCGATACG.

This clone was seen many times. The CDR3 extends 3 residues past the end of the read, so its final part is completed from the germline J gene. The chain joins TRBV30 to TRBJ2-2; D possibly corresponds to TRBD1 (6 bases). CDR3 length: 15 residues. V lost 3 bases and J lost 2, with 13 bases in between. Germline CDR1 is GTSNPN and CDR2 is SVGIG (reference sequence). The CDR3 sequence is CAWRRRDTNTGELFF. The CDR3 DNA, read in part, is TGTGCCTGGAGGCGCCGGGACACTAACACCGGGGAG.

Comments on this clone: Sequencing ends 3 residues short of the CDR3 end; the germline J gene provides the rest. The chain uses TRBV27 and TRBJ2-7; TRBD1 agrees at 8 bases. The CDR3 runs to 15 residues. V dropped 5 bases and J dropped 3; count of bases not matched to a gene: 9. From germline, CDR1 is MNHEY and CDR2 SMNVEV (reference sequence). CDR3 loop: CASSTWGQESYEQYF. The DNA read from the CDR3 is TGTGCCAGCAGTACTTGGGGACAGGAGAGCTACGAG.

Many counts were recorded for this clone. Sequencing ends 3 residues short of the CDR3 end; the germline J gene provides the rest. The chain combines TRBV20-1 with TRBJ2-7; 8 positions agree with TRBD2. The germline CDR1 and CDR2 sequences are DFQATT and SNEGSKA (reference sequence). Losses at the gene ends were 3 bases for V and 6 bases for J; bases not matched to a gene: 10. This CDR3 contains 14 residues. The DNA read from the CDR3 is TGCAGTGCTAGGACCGGGACTAGACTTACCGAG. Its protein is CSARTGTRLTE. The entire CDR3 protein is CSARTGTRLTEQYF.

Concerning this clone itself: The CDR3 extends 3 residues past the end of the read, so its final part is completed from the germline J gene. The chain uses TRBV19 and TRBJ2-6; TRBD2 aligns across 8 bases. The CDR3 spans 21 residues. The ends lost 4 bases at V and 0 bases at J; junction bases unmatched: 17. The germline V gene encodes CDR1 LNHDA and CDR2 SQIVND (reference sequence). The CDR3 sequence: CASSTAGPAGVFGSGANVLTF. The DNA read from the CDR3 is TGTGCCAGTAGTACCGCGGGGCCAGCGGGAGTTTTCGGCTCTGGGGCCAACGTC. The full variable domain, completed using reference TRBV19 and TRBJ2-6, is DGGITQSPKYLFRKEGQNVTLSCEQNLNHDAMYWYRQDPGQGLRLIYYSQIVNDFQKGDIAEGYSVSREKKESFPLTVTSAQKNPTAFYLCASSTAGPAGVFGSGANVLTFGAGSRLTVL.

There are many counts of this clone. The sequenced CDR3 bases are TGTGCCAGCAGCCAGACTAGGGACAGGGACTACGAG. This translates into CASSQTRDRDYE. The whole CDR3 protein is CASSQTRDRDYEQYF. V gene TRBV14 combines with J gene TRBJ2-7; 9 bases line up with TRBD1. The read terminates 3 residues ahead of where the CDR3 ends, so the germline J gene completes it. The CDR3 is 15 amino acids. CDR1 and CDR2 from the germline V gene are SGHDN and FVKESK. Unmatched junction bases numbered 6, after V lost 3 bases and J lost 3 bases.

This clone was seen at least ten times. This CDR3 reads CSVKRETQYF. Incomplete CDR3 DNA: TGCAGTGTCAAGCGGGAGACC. The rearrangement uses TRBV20-1 and TRBJ2-5, with D perhaps matching TRBD2 (5 bases). The read is 3 residues too short to cover the CDR3 end, so that end is filled in from the germline J gene. Per germline, CDR1 DFQATT and CDR2 SNEGSKA (reference sequence). The V and J ends lost 7 bases and 5 bases respectively, with 8 bases between them. CDR3 size: 10 residues.

This clone was recorded at least ten times. Read coverage stops 3 residues before the CDR3 terminus; the germline J gene supplies the remainder. This sequence joins TRBV12-3 or TRBV12-4 and TRBJ2-7; 8 bases map to TRBD1. CDR3 length: 14 amino acids. V dropped 2 bases and J dropped 4; count of bases not matched to a gene: 4. CDR3 sequence reads: CASSLSGGSYEQYF. CDR3 DNA (partial): TGTGCCAGCAGTTTATCAGGGGGCAGTTACGAG.

In this sample, this clone turned up many times. The read ends 3 residues before the CDR3 terminus; that terminus is restored from the germline J gene. The chain has TRBV20-1 and TRBJ1-1, with D possibly TRBD1 on 5 matching bases. CDR3 length: 15 residues. Germline CDR1 and CDR2: DFQATT and SNEGSKA (reference sequence). The germline V and J ends were trimmed by 4 bases and 4 bases, with 19 bases remaining between them. The CDR3 DNA, read in part, is TGCAGTGCTAAAAAGGCAGGGCGGTTGGTCACTGAA. Residues: CSAKKAGRLVTE. The full CDR3 protein is CSAKKAGRLVTEAFF.

A few counts support this clone. The read halts 3 residues ahead of the CDR3 end, with the missing end drawn from the germline J gene. This chain uses TRBV7-3 with TRBJ1-2, with a tentative D call TRBD1 (5 bases). The germline V gene encodes CDR1 SGHTA and CDR2 FQGTGA. The CDR3 loop spans 13 amino acids. The CDR3: CASGQGSDSDYTF. The covered CDR3 bases are TGTGCCAGCGGGCAGGGATCAGACAGCGAC.

This clone has a count of ten or more. The CDR3 end falls 3 residues outside the read, so it is completed with the germline J gene. This chain uses TRBV2 with TRBJ2-1, with 7 bases aligning to TRBD2. Unmatched junction bases numbered 8, after V lost 5 bases and J lost 7 bases. There are 14 residues in the CDR3. Germline loops: CDR1 SNHLY, CDR2 FYNNEI. The CDR3 spells CASSPLALGNEQFF. The covered CDR3 bases are TGTGCCAGCAGTCCACTAGCGTTGGGGAATGAG.

This clone has ten or more counts. Read sequence stops 3 residues before the CDR3 end, and the germline J gene provides the missing end. The chain recombines TRBV9 with TRBJ2-1; possible D gene TRBD2, 5 bases. V shed 0 bases and J shed 0 bases, with 10 bases lying between them. The CDR3 spans 16 residues. Germline assignment: CDR1 SGDLS and CDR2 YYNGEE. This chain's CDR3 is CASSVDERNSYNEQFF. The part of the CDR3 DNA that was read is TGTGCCAGCAGCGTAGATGAGCGGAACTCCTACAATGAG.

This clone was seen many times. The read terminates 3 residues before the CDR3 end, so the remaining end is supplied by the germline J gene. The J gene is TRBJ2-3, the V gene TRBV7-3; D is possibly TRBD2 (6 bases). CDR1 and CDR2 from the germline V gene are SGHTA and FQGTGA. The CDR3 sequence is 14 residues long. V was pared by 1 base and J by 4 bases, with 9 bases between. The CDR3 DNA, read in part, is TGTGCCAGCAGCTTAAATGGAGGGGCAGATACG. Protein product: CASSLNGGADT. The whole CDR3 protein is CASSLNGGADTQYF.

As regards this clone: The read gets to within 3 residues of the CDR3 end, and the germline J gene fills in the rest. V gene TRBV20-1 combines with J gene TRBJ1-2; no clear D gene. The V end lost 0 bases, the J end lost 4 bases, and 9 bases lay between the germline ends. CDR1 and CDR2 from the germline V gene are DFQATT and SNEGSKA (reference sequence). The CDR3 is 13 amino acids. CDR3 DNA (partial): TGCAGTGCTAGAGATCCCGTACTCTATGGC. This codes for CSARDPVLYG. The entire CDR3 sequence reads CSARDPVLYGYTF.

At least ten counts were recorded for this clone. CDR3 region: CSVELAGVVETQYF. The CDR3 DNA, read in part, is TGCAGCGTCGAACTAGCGGGGGTGGTAGAGACC. The chain uses TRBV29-1 and TRBJ2-5; TRBD2 agrees at 11 bases. The read falls 3 residues short of the CDR3 end, and the missing part is taken from the germline J gene. Trimming at V came to 6 bases and at J to 4 bases, leaving 7 bases not matched to a gene. The CDR3 length is 14 residues. Germline values: CDR1 SQVTM, CDR2 ANQGSEA. Full variable domain (rest looked up from reference TRBV29-1 and TRBJ2-5): SAVISQKPSRDICQRGTSLTIQCQVDSQVTMMFWYRQQPGQSLTLIATANQGSEATYESGFVIDKFPISRPNLTFSTLTVSNMSPEDSSIYLCSVELAGVVETQYFGPGTRLLVL.